Reported below is one T cell receptor beta chain. This specimen belongs to a study of blood T cell repertoires in COVID-19. Study-wide context: Samples of COVID-19 (acute and convalescent) were obtained from the United States, Italy and Spain.

Germline V gene data show CDR1 as MDHEN and CDR2 as SYDVKM. V dropped 2 bases and J dropped 5 bases, with 6 bases sitting between them. The CDR3 contains 12 residues. Under the authors' procedure: Quantification of nucleated cells was approximated via reference gene primer amplification. Sequencing was performed with immunoSEQ multiplex PCR; in TCRdb, only in-frame clones are kept and a portion is missing. V, J and clone size reflect that table, while D and trimming were determined from the DNA. The sample includes around 260,000 clones, about 87% of them seen just once. The gene calls are TRBV28 and TRBJ2-5; D is uncertain. The sequenced sample consisted of peripheral blood. The receptor was isolated from a man between 60 and 75 years old who had recovered from COVID-19. The CDR3 here is CASSLLLETQYF. In DNA, the CDR3 is TGTGCCAGCAGTTTACTTCTGGAGACCCAGTACTTC. Looking up the rest from reference TRBV28 and TRBJ2-5 gives the full variable domain: DVKVTQSSRYLVKRTGEKVFLECVQDMDHENMFWYRQDPGLGLRLIYFSYDVKMKEKGDIPEGYSVSREKKERFSLILESASTNQTSMYLCASSLLLETQYFGPGTRLLVL.